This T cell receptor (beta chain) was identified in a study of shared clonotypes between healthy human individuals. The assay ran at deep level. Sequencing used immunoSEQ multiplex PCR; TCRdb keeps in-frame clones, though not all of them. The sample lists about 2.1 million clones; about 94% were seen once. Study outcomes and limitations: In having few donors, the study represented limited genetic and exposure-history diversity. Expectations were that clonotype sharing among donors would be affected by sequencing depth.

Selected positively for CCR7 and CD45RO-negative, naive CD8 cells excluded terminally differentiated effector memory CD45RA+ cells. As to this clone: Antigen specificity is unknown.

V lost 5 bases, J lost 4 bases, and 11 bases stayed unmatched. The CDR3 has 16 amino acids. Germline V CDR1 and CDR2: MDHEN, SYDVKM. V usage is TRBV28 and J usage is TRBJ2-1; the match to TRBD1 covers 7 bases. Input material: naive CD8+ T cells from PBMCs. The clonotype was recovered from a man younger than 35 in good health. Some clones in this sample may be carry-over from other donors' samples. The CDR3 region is CASSPYRQGLYNEQFF. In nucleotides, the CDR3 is TGTGCCAGCAGTCCGTATCGACAGGGCCTATACAATGAGCAGTTCTTC.